The rows below give T cell receptor beta chains drawn from one sample of a study of shared clonotypes between healthy human individuals. The method was immunoSEQ multiplex PCR; TCRdb's version includes in-frame clones alone and lacks a portion of them. The sample holds 2 million to 3 million clones, approximately 94% seen once. What was sequenced was naive CD4+ T cells from PBMCs. Every receptor here comes from a man between 18 and 29 years old in good health. Some clones in this sample may be carry-over from other donors' samples. Both conserved end residues are part of each CDR3. The order of the fields is J gene, D gene, V gene, clone size, CDR3 length, CDR3 DNA, CDR3 protein. The D gene is left open where the match is weak. Expanded clones are given a class, and other clones once, few, many or no size at all.

J: TRBJ2-4; D: TRBD2; V: TRBV29-1; size: -; length: 13; DNA: TGCAGCGTTGAGCCTAGCGGCAAAAACATTCAGTACTTC; CDR3: CSVEPSGKNIQYF
J: TRBJ2-1; D: TRBD2; V: TRBV6-4; size: -; length: 16; DNA: TGTGCCAGCAGTACAATAGCGGGAGGGTATGTCAATGAGCAGTTCTTC; CDR3: CASSTIAGGYVNEQFF
J: TRBJ2-7; D: TRBD1; V: TRBV11-2; size: -; length: 14; DNA: TGTGCCAGCAGCTCGATACAGGGGATGGGCGAGCAGTACTTC; CDR3: CASSSIQGMGEQYF
J: TRBJ2-2; D: -; V: TRBV19; size: -; length: 13; DNA: TGTGCCAGTTCCCTAGGGGGGACCGGGGAGCTGTTTTTT; CDR3: CASSLGGTGELFF
J: TRBJ1-2; D: -; V: TRBV5-1; size: -; length: 15; DNA: TGCGCCAGCAGGCGGGAAGCACAGCCTAACTATGGCTACACCTTC; CDR3: CASRREAQPNYGYTF
J: TRBJ1-1; D: -; V: TRBV10-1; size: -; length: 15; DNA: TGCGCCAGCAGTGCTCTCCCTGGGGGAATCACTGAAGCTTTCTTT; CDR3: CASSALPGGITEAFF
J: TRBJ2-4; D: TRBD2; V: TRBV4-2; size: once; length: 17; DNA: TGTGCCAGCAGCCAAGATGGAGCGGGAGAAGCCAAAAACATTCAGTACTTC; CDR3: CASSQDGAGEAKNIQYF
J: TRBJ2-3; D: -; V: TRBV2; size: -; length: 11; DNA: TGTGCCAGCAGGAACAGACATACGCAGTATTTT; CDR3: CASRNRHTQYF
J: TRBJ2-1; D: -; V: TRBV28; size: -; length: 17; DNA: TGTGCCAGCAGCCCTACCGGAAGCAAAAAAAGATACAATGAGCAGTTCTTC; CDR3: CASSPTGSKKRYNEQFF
J: TRBJ1-1; D: -; V: TRBV20-1; size: -; length: 11; DNA: TGCAGTGCGTCAGAGAACACTGAAGCTTTCTTT; CDR3: CSASENTEAFF
J: TRBJ2-7; D: -; V: TRBV27; size: -; length: 12; DNA: TGTGCCAGCAGTTTTCCTAACTACGAGCAGTACTTC; CDR3: CASSFPNYEQYF
J: TRBJ2-5; D: -; V: TRBV4-2; size: -; length: 13; DNA: TGTGCCAGCAGCCAGGCTAGTAGGGAGACCCAGTACTTC; CDR3: CASSQASRETQYF
J: TRBJ1-1; D: TRBD1; V: TRBV4-1; size: -; length: 15; DNA: TGCGCCAGCAGCCAAGAACAGGGGGTCGGCACTGAAGCTTTCTTT; CDR3: CASSQEQGVGTEAFF
J: TRBJ2-7; D: TRBD2; V: TRBV2; size: -; length: 18; DNA: TGTGCCAGCAGCCTAGGACTAGCGGGAGTGAAAATCCTTCGCGAGCAGTACTTC; CDR3: CASSLGLAGVKILREQYF
J: TRBJ2-7; D: -; V: TRBV5-1; size: -; length: 12; DNA: TGCGCCAGCAGCTTGACCAATAACGAGCAGTACTTC; CDR3: CASSLTNNEQYF
J: TRBJ1-1; D: TRBD1; V: TRBV11-2; size: -; length: 15; DNA: TGTGCCAGCAGCCCCCGGACAGGGGGCTACACTGAAGCTTTCTTT; CDR3: CASSPRTGGYTEAFF
J: TRBJ2-2; D: -; V: TRBV13; size: -; length: 12; DNA: TGTGCCAGCAGCTTTCCTGCCGGGGAGCTGTTTTTT; CDR3: CASSFPAGELFF
J: TRBJ2-7; D: -; V: TRBV28; size: -; length: 14; DNA: TGTGCCAGCAGTACACCCGGGTTCCTCTACGAGCAGTACTTC; CDR3: CASSTPGFLYEQYF
J: TRBJ1-5; D: TRBD1; V: TRBV18; size: once; length: 15; DNA: TGTGCCAGCTCCCGAACAGGGGGCAAAGATCAGCCCCAGCATTTT; CDR3: CASSRTGGKDQPQHF
J: TRBJ1-1; D: -; V: TRBV28; size: -; length: 12; DNA: TGTGCCAGCAGTCCTTGGGGCACTGAAGCTTTCTTT; CDR3: CASSPWGTEAFF
J: TRBJ2-7; D: -; V: TRBV7-9; size: -; length: 14; DNA: TGTGCCAGCAGCTTAGGGCGACAGGCCTACGAGCAGTACTTC; CDR3: CASSLGRQAYEQYF
J: TRBJ2-7; D: TRBD1; V: TRBV5-4; size: -; length: 15; DNA: TGTGCCAGCAGCCCCTCCGGGACAGGGTACAACGAGCAGTACTTC; CDR3: CASSPSGTGYNEQYF
J: TRBJ2-3; D: TRBD2; V: TRBV29-1; size: few; length: 14; DNA: TGCAGCGTTGAGCGTCGGCTAGCGGGAGATACGCAGTATTTT; CDR3: CSVERRLAGDTQYF
J: TRBJ2-3; D: -; V: TRBV6-6; size: -; length: 14; DNA: TGTGCCAGCAGCGACCGAGTTAGCACAGATACGCAGTATTTT; CDR3: CASSDRVSTDTQYF
J: TRBJ1-1; D: TRBD1; V: TRBV5-1; size: -; length: 13; DNA: TGCGCCAGCAGCTTGGTGGGACAGACTGAAGCTTTCTTT; CDR3: CASSLVGQTEAFF
J: TRBJ1-4; D: -; V: TRBV6-6; size: -; length: 14; DNA: TGTGCCAGCAGCTGGGACCGACGTAATGAAAAACTGTTTTTT; CDR3: CASSWDRRNEKLFF
J: TRBJ2-7; D: TRBD1; V: TRBV6-5; size: -; length: 16; DNA: TGTGCCAGCAGTTACTCGGGACAGGGTTGGGCCTACGAGCAGTACTTC; CDR3: CASSYSGQGWAYEQYF
J: TRBJ2-2; D: TRBD1; V: TRBV25-1; size: -; length: 14; DNA: TGTGCCAGCTGGGACAGCCTTAACACCGGGGAGCTGTTTTTT; CDR3: CASWDSLNTGELFF
J: TRBJ1-1; D: -; V: TRBV28; size: -; length: 14; DNA: TGTGCCAGCAGTAGCAGGGGTCTGAACACTGAAGCTTTCTTT; CDR3: CASSSRGLNTEAFF
J: TRBJ2-1; D: TRBD2; V: TRBV27; size: -; length: 14; DNA: TGTGCCAGCAGAGGACTAGCGGAAAACAATGAGCAGTTCTTC; CDR3: CASRGLAENNEQFF
J: TRBJ2-1; D: TRBD2; V: TRBV4-1; size: -; length: 16; DNA: TGCGCCAGCAGCCCCCCCAGCGGGAGGGGTTACAATGAGCAGTTCTTC; CDR3: CASSPPSGRGYNEQFF
J: TRBJ1-5; D: -; V: TRBV18; size: -; length: 15; DNA: TGTGCCAGCTCACCACCCTCCCCTTCGGGTACGCCCCAGCATTTT; CDR3: CASSPPSPSGTPQHF
J: TRBJ2-1; D: TRBD2; V: TRBV19; size: -; length: 15; DNA: TGTGCCAGTAGGGAGACTAGCGGGAGCTACAATGAGCAGTTCTTC; CDR3: CASRETSGSYNEQFF
J: TRBJ1-5; D: -; V: TRBV2; size: -; length: 12; DNA: TGTGCCAGCAGTGTGAAAAATCAGCCCCAGCATTTT; CDR3: CASSVKNQPQHF
J: TRBJ2-3; D: -; V: TRBV6-1; size: -; length: 13; DNA: TGTGCCACACGGGGCAGGGCCGCAGATACGCAGTATTTT; CDR3: CATRGRAADTQYF
J: TRBJ2-7; D: -; V: TRBV4-1; size: -; length: 18; DNA: TGCGCCAGCAGCCAAGTTTTGTCTTTCGGGAAGCCACTACACGAGCAGTACTTC; CDR3: CASSQVLSFGKPLHEQYF
J: TRBJ2-1; D: TRBD2; V: TRBV7-2; size: -; length: 13; DNA: TGTGCCAGCAGCACCATAGCGGGAGGGCCGGGGTTCTTC; CDR3: CASSTIAGGPGFF
J: TRBJ2-5; D: -; V: TRBV5-1; size: -; length: 13; DNA: TGCGCCAGCAGCGGGATGGGGGTAGAGACCCAGTACTTC; CDR3: CASSGMGVETQYF
J: TRBJ2-1; D: -; V: TRBV6-6; size: -; length: 13; DNA: TGTGCCAGCAACAGACAGGTTTACAATGAGCAGTTCTTC; CDR3: CASNRQVYNEQFF
J: TRBJ2-7; D: TRBD2; V: TRBV18; size: -; length: 14; DNA: TGTGCCAGCTCATCTGGGACTAGCGGGAACGGGCAGTACTTC; CDR3: CASSSGTSGNGQYF
J: TRBJ2-5; D: -; V: TRBV20-1; size: few; length: 11; DNA: TGCAGTGCTATGACCCAGACGACCCAGTACTTC; CDR3: CSAMTQTTQYF
J: TRBJ2-7; D: -; V: TRBV18; size: -; length: 14; DNA: TGTGCCAGCCTCACCCCGGGACACCCTAACGAGCAGTACTTC; CDR3: CASLTPGHPNEQYF
J: TRBJ1-6; D: TRBD1; V: TRBV19; size: -; length: 16; DNA: TGTGCCAGTAGTAACCGGGACAGGGGAGATAATTCACCCCTCCACTTT; CDR3: CASSNRDRGDNSPLHF
J: TRBJ1-3; D: -; V: TRBV28; size: -; length: 19; DNA: TGTGCCAGCAGTCCACTGACAGGATTCTATAGCCAAGGGGCAAACACCATATATTTT; CDR3: CASSPLTGFYSQGANTIYF
J: TRBJ2-5; D: TRBD2; V: TRBV27; size: -; length: 20; DNA: TGTGCCAGCAGTTTAAGTGTCGTGGCGGTTAGCGGGGTTGGACAAGAGACCCAGTACTTC; CDR3: CASSLSVVAVSGVGQETQYF
J: TRBJ1-1; D: -; V: TRBV30; size: -; length: 13; DNA: TGTGCCTGGAGAAGTTATCCCCGGGGTGAAGCTTTCTTT; CDR3: CAWRSYPRGEAFF
J: TRBJ1-4; D: -; V: TRBV4-2; size: -; length: 17; DNA: TGTGCCAGCAGCCCCCGACAGTTAGTTGCAACTAATGAAAAACTGTTTTTT; CDR3: CASSPRQLVATNEKLFF
J: TRBJ2-2; D: -; V: TRBV5-1; size: -; length: 15; DNA: TGCGCCAGCAGCTCGCGGACTGGAAACACCGGGGAGCTGTTTTTT; CDR3: CASSSRTGNTGELFF
J: TRBJ2-7; D: -; V: TRBV15; size: -; length: 15; DNA: TGTGCCACCAGCAGAGAGAACGACAGGCCCTACGAGCAGTACTTC; CDR3: CATSRENDRPYEQYF
J: TRBJ2-3; D: -; V: TRBV7-8; size: -; length: 14; DNA: TGTGCCAGCAGCCCCGGGGGGCGCGGAGATACGCAGTATTTT; CDR3: CASSPGGRGDTQYF
J: TRBJ2-2; D: -; V: TRBV6-5; size: -; length: 15; DNA: TGTGCCAGCAGGGTAGGGACTCGAAACACCGGGGAGCTGTTTTTT; CDR3: CASRVGTRNTGELFF
J: TRBJ1-2; D: TRBD1; V: TRBV30; size: -; length: 14; DNA: TGTGCCTGGAGAGCAGGGGGCGCAAGCTATGGCTACACCTTC; CDR3: CAWRAGGASYGYTF
J: TRBJ2-5; D: TRBD1; V: TRBV5-1; size: -; length: 14; DNA: TGCGCCAGCAGCCTGGGACAGGACGGTGTGACCCAGTACTTC; CDR3: CASSLGQDGVTQYF
J: TRBJ2-5; D: TRBD2; V: TRBV9; size: -; length: 15; DNA: TGTGCCAGCAGCGTAGTGGGGACTAGACAAGAGACCCAGTACTTC; CDR3: CASSVVGTRQETQYF
J: TRBJ2-3; D: TRBD2; V: TRBV5-1; size: -; length: 17; DNA: TGCGCCAGCAGCTTGGGCGCTAGCGGGTATGCCACAGATACGCAGTATTTT; CDR3: CASSLGASGYATDTQYF
J: TRBJ2-7; D: TRBD1; V: TRBV4-1; size: -; length: 16; DNA: TGCGCCAGCAGCCAACCGGGACAGGGCCTATACTACGAGCAGTACTTC; CDR3: CASSQPGQGLYYEQYF
J: TRBJ2-7; D: TRBD1; V: TRBV6-1; size: -; length: 13; DNA: TGTGCCAGCAGAGGACAGGCTTCCTACGAGCAGTACTTC; CDR3: CASRGQASYEQYF
J: TRBJ2-5; D: -; V: TRBV5-1; size: -; length: 16; DNA: TGCGCCAGCAGCTCTCCCGAAACGGACAGCCAAGAGACCCAGTACTTC; CDR3: CASSSPETDSQETQYF
J: TRBJ2-1; D: TRBD2; V: TRBV27; size: -; length: 17; DNA: TGTGCCAGCAGTCCCAGACTAGCGGGAGTAACCTACAATGAGCAGTTCTTC; CDR3: CASSPRLAGVTYNEQFF